This T cell receptor beta chain is from a study of cytomegalovirus exposure and HLA in healthy donors. Overall study results and limits: The later analysis indicated that the majority of CMV-associated TCR beta chains appeared HLA-restricted. TCR beta sequences reportedly predicted most subjects' HLA-A and HLA-B alleles accurately. Follow-up analysis later connected one missense variant in DCLRE1C with trimming of TCR beta V- and J-genes.

Deletions cut 0 bases from V and 0 bases from J, with 11 bases between. The CDR3 runs 16 residues. Germline V gene sequence: CDR1 SGDLS, CDR2 YYNGEE. A note on this clone: Its target is unknown.

The donors, nominally healthy at sampling, likely had unrecorded immune exposures. Use of 60 Vbeta and 13 Jbeta primers characterized the PCR. Sequenced by immunoSEQ multiplex PCR; TCRdb stores in-frame clones only, minus some. In the table there are some 190,000 clones, around four fifths of which are singletons. The chain has TRBV9 and TRBJ2-3, with TRBD2 as a possible D gene (6 bases). Sequencing used PBMCs. The receptor was derived from a man younger than 35 in good health and CMV-seronegative. CDR3 amino acids: CASSVGSGASTDTQYF. CDR3 nucleotides: TGTGCCAGCAGCGTAGGGTCGGGAGCTAGCACAGATACGCAGTATTTT.